This TCR beta chain was found in a study of glioma-infiltrating T cells. Germline CDR1 and CDR2: MNHNY and SVGAGI (reference sequence). CDR3 length: 16 amino acids. The V gene end was trimmed by 0 bases and the J gene end by 9 bases; junction bases not matched to a gene: 9. This clonotype was recorded at least ten times. The iRepertoire nested amplicon-rescue multiplex PCR amplified TCR alpha and beta CDR3s from RNA. MiXCR, run by TCRdb on the multiplex PCR reads, gives a single entry per CDR3 protein. The sample has roughly 120,000 distinct CDR3 sequences, roughly 25% seen once. The chain carries TRBV6-6 and TRBJ2-1; 9 bases are a match to TRBD1. The material sequenced was glioma tissue, nonneoplastic brain tissue, or PBMCs (not recorded which). The source of this sequence is a human donor with low-grade glioma or glioblastoma, undergoing nonglioma brain surgery, or in good health (not recorded which). The CDR3 DNA reads TGTGCCAGCAGTTACTCGACGGGACAGGGTGGAGGTGAGCAGTTCTTC. Protein sequence: CASSYSTGQGGGEQFF.